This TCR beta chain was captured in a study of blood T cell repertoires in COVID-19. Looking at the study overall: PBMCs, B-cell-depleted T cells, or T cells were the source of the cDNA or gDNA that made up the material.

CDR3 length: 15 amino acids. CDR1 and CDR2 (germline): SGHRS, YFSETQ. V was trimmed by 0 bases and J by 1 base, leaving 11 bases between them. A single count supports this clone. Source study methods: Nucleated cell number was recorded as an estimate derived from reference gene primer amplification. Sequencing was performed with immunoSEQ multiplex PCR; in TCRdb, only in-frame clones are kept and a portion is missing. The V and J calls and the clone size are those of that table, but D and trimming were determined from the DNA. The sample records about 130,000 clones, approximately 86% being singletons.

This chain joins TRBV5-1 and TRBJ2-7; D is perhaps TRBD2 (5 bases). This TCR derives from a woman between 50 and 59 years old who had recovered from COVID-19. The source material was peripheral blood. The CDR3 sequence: CASSLGGAESYEQYF. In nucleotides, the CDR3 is TGCGCCAGCAGCTTGGGGGGAGCGGAGTCCTACGAGCAGTACTTC.